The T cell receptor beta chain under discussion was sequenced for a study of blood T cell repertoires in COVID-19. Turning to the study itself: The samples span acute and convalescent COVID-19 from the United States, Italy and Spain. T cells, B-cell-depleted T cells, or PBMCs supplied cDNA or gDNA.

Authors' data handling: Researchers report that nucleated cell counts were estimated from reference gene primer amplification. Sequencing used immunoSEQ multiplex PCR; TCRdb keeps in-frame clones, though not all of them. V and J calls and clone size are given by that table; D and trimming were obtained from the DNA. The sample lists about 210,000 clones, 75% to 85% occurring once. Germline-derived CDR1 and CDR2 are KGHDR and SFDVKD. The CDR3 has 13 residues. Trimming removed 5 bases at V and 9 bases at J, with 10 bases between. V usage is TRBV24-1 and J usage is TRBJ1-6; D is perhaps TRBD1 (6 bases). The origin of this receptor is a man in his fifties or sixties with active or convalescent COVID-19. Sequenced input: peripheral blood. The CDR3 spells CATSATGISPLHF. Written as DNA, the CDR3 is TGTGCCACCAGTGCAACAGGGATTTCACCCCTCCACTTT.